What follows are 23 T cell receptor beta chains derived from one specimen sequenced in a study of CD8+CD57+ T cells in acquired aplastic anemia. It was genomic DNA that served as the template for profiling TCR beta VDJ and CDR3. MiXCR was run by TCRdb on the reads, yielding one entry per CDR3 protein. Found here are roughly 180,000 distinct CDR3 sequences, 64% of them singletons; the top ten hold 46%. The sequenced material came from sorted CD4+, CD8+, or CD8+CD57+ T cells (not recorded which) from PBMCs. The source is a human donor with severe aplastic anemia or a healthy control (not recorded which).

Note on this clonotype: A single base separates this from a much larger clone, so it may be a read error. The rearrangement joins TRBV6-4 to TRBJ2-1; weak D call: TRBD2 (6 bases). This CDR3 is 15 amino acids long. Per germline, CDR1 MRHNA and CDR2 SNTAGT. Trimming removed 3 bases from V and 2 bases from J, with 11 bases in between. CDR3 sequence: CASSEKGGPYNEQFF. In nucleotides, the CDR3 is TGTGCCAGCAGTGAAAAGGGAGGCCCCTACAATGAGCAGTTCTTC.

This clonotype was found once. CDR3 bases: TGCAGTGCCGACTCCGGGACAGGGCTCTACGAGCAGTACTTC. It encodes CSADSGTGLYEQYF. The chain carries TRBV20-1 and TRBJ2-7; TRBD1 matches at 9 bases. The CDR3 consists of 14 residues. Trimming at V came to 6 bases and at J to 3 bases, leaving 9 bases not matched to a gene. Germline V gene lookup returns CDR1 DFQATT and CDR2 SNEGSKA (reference sequence).

The V gene is TRBV14, the J gene TRBJ2-1, with D possibly being TRBD2 (5 bases). Trimming cost V 1 base and J 9 bases, with 13 bases left between them. In germline, CDR1 is SGHDN, CDR2 FVKESK. This CDR3 has 14 amino acids. CDR3 amino acids: CASSQGVGVGEQFF. Here the CDR3 DNA reads TGTGCCAGCAGCCAAGGGGTGGGAGTCGGTGAGCAGTTCTTC.

The chain recombines TRBV19 with TRBJ1-6, with D maybe TRBD1 (5 bases). V gave up 9 bases and J gave up 8 bases, with 14 bases separating them. Per germline, CDR1 LNHDA and CDR2 SQIVND (reference sequence). The CDR3 is made up of 13 amino acids. CDR3 bases: TGTGCCAGCGGCCAGGGCAACTATTCACCCCTCCACTTT. Encoded protein: CASGQGNYSPLHF. The entire variable domain, with the rest obtained from reference TRBV19 and TRBJ1-6, is as follows: DGGITQSPKYLFRKEGQNVTLSCEQNLNHDAMYWYRQDPGQGLRLIYYSQIVNDFQKGDIAEGYSVSREKKESFPLTVTSAQKNPTAFYLCASGQGNYSPLHFGNGTRLTVT.

The chain couples TRBV15 to TRBJ2-6; the D gene is possibly TRBD1 (6 bases). Germline-derived CDR1 and CDR2 are LNHNV and YYDKDF (reference sequence). The ends were cut back, 1 base at V and 4 bases at J, with 17 bases in the middle. The CDR3 runs to 18 residues. CDR3 in amino acids: CATSRAVQGPVGANVLTF. The DNA for the CDR3 is TGTGCCACCAGCAGAGCGGTTCAGGGGCCGGTGGGGGCCAACGTCCTGACTTTC.

With respect to this clonotype: Germline and junction disagree at one end, which may indicate a read error. Here the CDR3 reads CASSLDRDQPQHF. The CDR3 region has the DNA TGCGCCAGCAGCTTGGACAGGGATCAGCCCCAGCATTTT. The rearrangement links TRBV7-9 to TRBJ1-5; 8 bases line up with TRBD1. Germline lookup yields CDR1 SEHNR and CDR2 FQNEAQ (reference sequence). The CDR3 loop spans 13 amino acids.

This clonotype turned up a few times. This chain uses TRBV2 with TRBJ1-2; the match to TRBD1 covers 7 bases. The CDR3 length is 13 residues. Per the germline V gene, CDR1 is SNHLY and CDR2 is FYNNEI. Trimming took 7 bases from V and 3 from J; bases not matched to a gene: 5. CDR3 residues: CASNPGQHYGYTF. CDR3 in DNA: TGTGCCAGCAACCCGGGACAGCACTATGGCTACACCTTC. The variable domain in full, with the rest retrieved from reference TRBV2 and TRBJ1-2, is EPEVTQTPSHQVTQMGQEVILRCVPISNHLYFYWYRQILGQKVEFLVSFYNNEISEKSEIFDDQFSVERPDGSNFTLKIRSTKLEDSAMYFCASNPGQHYGYTFGSGTRLTVV.

This chain joins TRBV9 and TRBJ2-3, with D uncertain. V dropped 1 base and J dropped 2 bases, with 11 bases sitting between them. Germline V lookup: CDR1 SGDLS, CDR2 YYNGEE. This CDR3 region has 15 residues. The CDR3 sequence: CASSVSGWNTDTQYF. Written as DNA, the CDR3 is TGTGCCAGCAGCGTATCGGGTTGGAACACAGATACGCAGTATTTT. The whole variable domain, remainder taken from reference TRBV9 and TRBJ2-3, is DSGVTQTPKHLITATGQRVTLRCSPRSGDLSVYWYQQSLDQGLQFLIQYYNGEERAKGNILERFSAQQFPDLHSELNLSSLELGDSALYFCASSVSGWNTDTQYFGPGTRLTVL.

V gene TRBV20-1 combines with J gene TRBJ1-1; D might be TRBD1 (6 bases). Germline loops: CDR1 DFQATT, CDR2 SNEGSKA (reference sequence). Deletions cut 3 bases from V and 1 base from J, with 12 bases between. CDR3 size: 14 residues. CDR3 sequence reads: CSARRGAGNTEAFF. The CDR3 DNA sequence: TGCAGTGCTAGGAGGGGGGCCGGGAACACTGAAGCTTTCTTT.

This clonotype was seen a handful of times. The rearrangement uses TRBV2 and TRBJ1-1; D perhaps matches TRBD1 (5 bases). V lost 7 bases and J lost 8, with 14 bases in between. The CDR3 runs 12 residues. Germline V CDR1 and CDR2: SNHLY, FYNNEI. The CDR3 nucleotides read TGTGCCAGCACCACAATCGGGGCCGAAGCTTTCTTT. Translated: CASTTIGAEAFF.

The chain recombines TRBV6-1 with TRBJ2-1; TRBD2 matches 10 bases. The CDR3 is 16 amino acids. J was trimmed by 5 bases and V by 3 bases; bases with no gene match: 7. Germline V gene sequence: CDR1 MNHNS, CDR2 SASEGT. The CDR3 region has the DNA TGTGCCAGCAGTGATTATCCTAGCGGGGGCCACAATGAGCAGTTCTTC. Translation: CASSDYPSGGHNEQFF.

The V call is TRBV7-8, the J call TRBJ2-3, with 7 bases lining up with TRBD2. The CDR3 loop spans 15 amino acids. The V and J ends lost 5 bases and 3 bases, in that order; junction bases with no gene match: 8. Germline CDR1 and CDR2: SGHVS and FQNEAQ. The CDR3 loop is CASSPIGTTTDTQYF. The CDR3 region has the DNA TGTGCCAGCAGCCCGATTGGGACTACAACAGATACGCAGTATTTT.

CDR3 loop: CASSAWTQNNSPLHF. The CDR3, as DNA: TGTGCCAGCAGCGCCTGGACACAGAATAATTCACCCCTCCACTTT. The rearrangement uses TRBV7-2 and TRBJ1-6; tentative D call: TRBD1 (5 bases). Trimming stripped 5 bases from V and 5 bases from J, with 13 bases between. Germline-derived CDR1 and CDR2 are SGHTA and FQGNSA. The CDR3 length is 15 residues. Full variable domain (rest looked up from reference TRBV7-2 and TRBJ1-6): GAGVSQSPSNKVTEKGKDVELRCDPISGHTALYWYRQSLGQGLEFLIYFQGNSAPDKSGLPSDRFSAERTGGSVSTLTIQRTQQEDSAVYLCASSAWTQNNSPLHFGNGTRLTVT.

The chain combines TRBV9 with TRBJ2-5, with 13 bases that match TRBD2. The germline V gene has CDR1 SGDLS and CDR2 YYNGEE. V shed 3 bases and J 4 bases; nucleotides not matched to a gene: 9. This CDR3 contains 17 residues. CDR3 amino acids: CASSARLAGGSRETQYF. CDR3 bases: TGTGCCAGCAGCGCCCGACTAGCGGGGGGATCACGAGAGACCCAGTACTTC.

This clonotype was detected ten times or more. The V gene is TRBV27, the J gene TRBJ2-7; the D gene is possibly TRBD1 (5 bases). Germline CDR1 MNHEY, CDR2 SMNVEV (reference sequence). CDR3 length equals 13 residues. Trimming shortened V by 7 bases and J by 1 base, and 11 bases separated the two germline ends. The CDR3 region is CASTGLPSYEQYF. The CDR3 coding sequence is TGTGCCAGCACAGGGCTTCCATCCTACGAGCAGTACTTC.

Remarks on this clonotype: At one boundary the junction diverges from the germline segment, which might be a read error. This chain uses TRBV15 with TRBJ2-1; no clear D gene. Germline V lookup: CDR1 LNHNV, CDR2 YYDKDF (reference sequence). This CDR3 is 13 amino acids long. The DNA of the CDR3 is TGTGCCACCAGCGGAGACCCAACCGGGGAGCAGTTCTTC. Translating gives CATSGDPTGEQFF. Together with reference TRBV15 and TRBJ2-1, the CDR3 gives the full variable domain: DAMVIQNPRYQVTQFGKPVTLSCSQTLNHNVMYWYQQKSSQAPKLLFHYYDKDFNNEADTPDNFQSRRPNTSFCFLDIRSPGLGDTAMYLCATSGDPTGEQFFGPGTRLTVL.

The CDR3: CASSPGSTGGGYTF. The CDR3 nucleotides read TGTGCCAGCAGTCCGGGTTCAACCGGGGGTGGCTACACCTTC. The V call is TRBV12-3 or TRBV12-4, the J call TRBJ1-2; maybe TRBD1 (5 bases). Trimming took 5 bases from V and 7 from J, leaving 17 bases between them. The CDR3 consists of 14 residues.

This clonotype showed up just once. CDR3 nucleotide sequence: TGTGCCATCAGCGGAAGGGGGGAACTAAAGAACGAGCAGTACTTC. Translation: CAISGRGELKNEQYF. This chain uses TRBV10-3 with TRBJ2-7; D may correspond to TRBD1 or TRBD2 (6 bases each). The CDR3 runs 15 residues. From germline, CDR1 is ENHRY and CDR2 SYGVKD. The V end lost 6 bases, the J end lost 5 bases, and 20 bases lay between the germline ends.

The chain employs TRBV10-2 and TRBJ1-5; D is unresolved. From germline, CDR1 is WSHSY and CDR2 SAAADI. The V gene lost 7 bases and the J gene lost 6 bases, with 25 bases spanning the gap. The length of the CDR3 is 17 residues. The CDR3 sequence: CASMEPSFDTLRQPQHF. The CDR3 bases are TGCGCCAGCATGGAGCCTTCCTTCGACACGCTCCGTCAGCCCCAGCATTTT.

This clonotype was observed a single time. V gene TRBV2 combines with J gene TRBJ2-7, with TRBD2 matching 8 bases. With V trimmed by 6 bases and J by 3 bases, 7 bases remained unmatched. This CDR3 is 14 amino acids long. Germline CDR1 reads SNHLY; CDR2 reads FYNNEI. CDR3: CASRAGTSSYEQYF. DNA of the CDR3: TGTGCCAGCAGAGCCGGGACTAGTAGCTACGAGCAGTACTTC. Using reference TRBV2 and TRBJ2-7 for the parts outside the CDR3, the full variable domain is EPEVTQTPSHQVTQMGQEVILRCVPISNHLYFYWYRQILGQKVEFLVSFYNNEISEKSEIFDDQFSVERPDGSNFTLKIRSTKLEDSAMYFCASRAGTSSYEQYFGPGTRLTVT.

V is TRBV19 and J is TRBJ2-1; possible D gene TRBD2, 5 bases. In germline, CDR1 is LNHDA, CDR2 SQIVND (reference sequence). The ends were cut back, 7 bases at V and 2 bases at J, with 12 bases in the middle. This CDR3 region has 14 residues. In DNA, the CDR3 is TGTGCCAGTACCCCGGAGGAAACCTACAATGAGCAGTTCTTC. Its protein product is CASTPEETYNEQFF.

This chain links TRBV15 with TRBJ2-2; D may correspond to TRBD1 or TRBD2 (5 bases each). CDR1 and CDR2 from the germline V gene are LNHNV and YYDKDF (reference sequence). V shed 0 bases and J shed 0 bases, with 14 bases lying between them. This CDR3 has 18 residues. The CDR3 DNA reads TGTGCCACCAGCAGAGAACCGAGGGGCTGTGCGAACACCGGGGAGCTGTTTTTT. As protein: CATSREPRGCANTGELFF.

The genes are TRBV11-2 and TRBJ2-7, with D possibly matching TRBD2 (6 bases). From germline, CDR1 is SGHAT and CDR2 FQNNGV. The CDR3 is made up of 11 amino acids. Trimming took off 2 bases at V and 7 bases at J, with 6 bases between the two ends. CDR3 sequence reads: CASSLREEQYF. CDR3 nucleotides: TGTGCCAGCAGCTTACGGGAGGAGCAGTACTTC.